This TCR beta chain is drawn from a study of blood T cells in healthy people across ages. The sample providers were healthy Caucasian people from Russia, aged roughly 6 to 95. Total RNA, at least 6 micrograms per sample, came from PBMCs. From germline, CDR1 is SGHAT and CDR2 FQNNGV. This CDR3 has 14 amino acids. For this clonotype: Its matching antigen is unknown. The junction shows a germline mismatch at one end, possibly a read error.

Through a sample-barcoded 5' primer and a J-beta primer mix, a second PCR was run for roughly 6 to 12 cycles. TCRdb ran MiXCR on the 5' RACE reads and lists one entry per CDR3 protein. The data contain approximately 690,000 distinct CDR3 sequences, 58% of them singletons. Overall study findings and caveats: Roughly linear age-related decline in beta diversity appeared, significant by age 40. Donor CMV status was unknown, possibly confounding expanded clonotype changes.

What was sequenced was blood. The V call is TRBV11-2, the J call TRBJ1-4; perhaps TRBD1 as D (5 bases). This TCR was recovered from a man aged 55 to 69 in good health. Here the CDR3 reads CASRATATNENLFF. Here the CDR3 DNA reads TGTGCCAGCAGGGCGACAGCAACTAATGAAAACCTGTTTTTT.